This is a list of T cell receptor beta chains from one sample in a study of technical replicates of blood from a handful of donors. The method was immunoSEQ multiplex PCR; TCRdb's version includes in-frame clones alone and lacks a portion of them. The data show tens of thousands of clones, roughly 92% seen once. The sample taken for sequencing was T cells isolated from PBMCs. All receptors derive from a human donor in good health. Both conserved end residues are part of each CDR3. The order of the fields is clone size, V gene, D gene, CDR3 length, J gene, CDR3 protein, CDR3 DNA. D genes are given only for firm matches. Not every row has a clone size; where given, it reads once, few, many or a size class.

>NA|TRBV6-5|TRBD2|15|TRBJ2-1
CASSYSGLDSNEQFF
TGTGCCAGCAGTTACTCGGGACTAGATTCCAATGAGCAGTTCTTC
>NA|TRBV29-1|TRBD1|13|TRBJ1-1
CSAKTGWNTEAFF
TGCAGCGCCAAGACAGGGTGGAACACTGAAGCTTTCTTT
>NA|TRBV12-5|NA|13|TRBJ1-1
CASGFQGSTEAFF
TGTGCTAGTGGTTTCCAGGGATCCACTGAAGCTTTCTTT
>NA|TRBV15|TRBD1|15|TRBJ2-5
CATSRDEGQQETQYF
TGTGCCACCAGCAGAGATGAGGGACAGCAAGAGACCCAGTACTTC
>NA|TRBV10-3|NA|16|TRBJ1-5
CAISDSRQARHQPQHF
TGTGCCATCAGTGACTCCAGACAGGCCCGCCATCAGCCCCAGCATTTT
>NA|TRBV15|NA|16|TRBJ2-1
CATSRGGTDSYNEQFF
TGTGCCACCAGCAGAGGGGGGACTGATTCCTACAATGAGCAGTTCTTC
>NA|TRBV4-1|NA|15|TRBJ2-1
CASSQVRTEYNEQFF
TGCGCCAGCAGCCAAGTCCGAACAGAATACAATGAGCAGTTCTTC
>NA|TRBV21-1|NA|16|TRBJ1-5
CASSNDSRRSRRPQHF
TGTGCCAGCAGCAACGACAGCCGGCGATCTAGGAGGCCCCAGCATTTT
>NA|TRBV19|NA|14|TRBJ2-2
CASSWAMDTGELFF
TGTGCCAGTAGTTGGGCGATGGACACCGGGGAGCTGTTTTTT
>NA|TRBV9|TRBD1|15|TRBJ1-2
CASSLRPGQGNGYTF
TGTGCCAGCAGCCTACGACCGGGACAGGGGAATGGCTACACCTTC
>NA|TRBV28|TRBD1|15|TRBJ2-5
CASSLVDRDQETQYF
TGTGCCAGCAGTTTAGTTGACAGGGACCAAGAGACCCAGTACTTC
>NA|TRBV7-2|TRBD1|15|TRBJ1-1
CASSFPGGAGTEAFF
TGTGCCAGCAGCTTCCCAGGGGGCGCGGGAACTGAAGCTTTCTTT
>NA|TRBV5-1|TRBD2|16|TRBJ2-3
CASSLSGRPPTDTQYF
TGCGCCAGCAGCTTAAGCGGGAGGCCCCCCACAGATACGCAGTATTTT
>NA|TRBV7-9|TRBD2|15|TRBJ2-7
CASSTSGAESYEQYF
TGTGCCAGCAGCACTAGCGGGGCCGAATCCTACGAGCAGTACTTC
>NA|TRBV20-1|NA|11|TRBJ2-1
CSARDHFWQFF
TGCAGTGCTAGAGATCATTTTTGGCAGTTCTTC
>NA|TRBV27|NA|15|TRBJ2-2
CASSSDRSHTGELFF
TGTGCCAGCAGTTCAGACAGGTCCCACACCGGGGAGCTGTTTTTT
>NA|TRBV6-1|NA|15|TRBJ1-2
CASSDSQEFNYGYTF
TGTGCCAGCAGTGATTCACAGGAGTTTAACTATGGCTACACCTTC
>NA|TRBV6-5|TRBD1|14|TRBJ2-3
CASSSDRGQDTQYF
TGTGCCAGCAGTTCGGACAGGGGGCAAGATACGCAGTATTTT
>once|TRBV5-1|TRBD2|15|TRBJ2-1
CASSSRTSGGPEQFF
TGCGCCAGCAGCTCAAGGACTAGCGGGGGGCCCGAGCAGTTCTTC
>NA|TRBV5-1|NA|13|TRBJ1-2
CASSLSTDDGYTF
TGCGCCAGCAGCTTGTCCACAGACGATGGCTACACCTTC
>NA|TRBV4-1|NA|16|TRBJ2-7
CASSQDSLALVYEQYF
TGCGCCAGCAGCCAAGATAGCCTAGCGTTAGTGTACGAGCAGTACTTC
>NA|TRBV2|TRBD1|15|TRBJ2-2
CASNGQGADTGELFF
TGTGCCAGCAACGGACAGGGGGCGGACACCGGGGAGCTGTTTTTT
>NA|TRBV5-6|NA|14|TRBJ1-2
CASSLKQISYGYTF
TGTGCCAGCAGCCTCAAGCAAATATCCTATGGCTACACCTTC
>NA|TRBV6-1|TRBD1|15|TRBJ2-7
CASSVSWGQSYEQYF
TGTGCCAGCAGCGTCAGTTGGGGACAGTCCTACGAGCAGTACTTC
>NA|TRBV27|NA|15|TRBJ2-7
CASSLTQPPLYEQYF
TGTGCCAGCAGTTTAACCCAACCCCCACTGTACGAGCAGTACTTC
>NA|TRBV7-9|NA|14|TRBJ1-2
CASSLAGDYYGYTF
TGTGCCAGCAGCTTAGCAGGGGATTACTATGGCTACACCTTC
>NA|TRBV10-3|NA|15|TRBJ1-2
CATLARPLEVDGYTF
TGTGCCACCCTAGCCCGACCTTTAGAAGTGGATGGCTACACCTTC
>NA|TRBV2|TRBD2|14|TRBJ2-3
CASNIAGDVDTQYF
TGTGCCAGCAACATAGCGGGAGATGTGGATACGCAGTATTTT
>NA|TRBV27|TRBD1|18|TRBJ1-3
CASSQMGWDRKPGNTIYF
TGTGCCAGCAGTCAAATGGGCTGGGACAGAAAACCCGGAAACACCATATATTTT
>NA|TRBV6-5|TRBD1|15|TRBJ2-5
CASRPTGQGAATQYF
TGTGCCAGCAGACCAACCGGACAGGGGGCTGCGACCCAGTACTTC
>NA|TRBV19|TRBD1|15|TRBJ1-2
CASSIFQGEGDGYTF
TGTGCCAGTAGTATCTTCCAGGGGGAAGGCGATGGCTACACCTTC
>NA|TRBV6-5|NA|15|TRBJ1-5
CASSYSRLGNQPQHF
TGTGCCAGCAGTTACTCCAGACTGGGCAATCAGCCCCAGCATTTT
>few|TRBV12-5|NA|14|TRBJ1-1
CASGLNPGRTEAFF
TGTGCTAGTGGTTTGAACCCCGGGAGGACTGAAGCTTTCTTT